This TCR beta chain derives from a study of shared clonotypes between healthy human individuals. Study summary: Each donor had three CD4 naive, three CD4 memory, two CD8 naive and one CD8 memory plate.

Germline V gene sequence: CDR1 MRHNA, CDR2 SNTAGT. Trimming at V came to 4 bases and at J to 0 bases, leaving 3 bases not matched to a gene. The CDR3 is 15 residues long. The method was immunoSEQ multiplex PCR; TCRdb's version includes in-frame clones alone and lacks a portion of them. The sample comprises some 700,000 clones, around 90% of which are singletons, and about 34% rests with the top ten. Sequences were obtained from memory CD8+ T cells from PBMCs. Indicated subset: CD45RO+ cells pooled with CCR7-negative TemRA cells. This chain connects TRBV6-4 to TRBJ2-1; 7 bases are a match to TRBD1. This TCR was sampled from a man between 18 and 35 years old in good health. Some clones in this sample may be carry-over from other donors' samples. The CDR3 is CASSGRDSSYNEQFF. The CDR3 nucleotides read TGTGCCAGCAGTGGCCGGGACAGCTCCTACAATGAGCAGTTCTTC.